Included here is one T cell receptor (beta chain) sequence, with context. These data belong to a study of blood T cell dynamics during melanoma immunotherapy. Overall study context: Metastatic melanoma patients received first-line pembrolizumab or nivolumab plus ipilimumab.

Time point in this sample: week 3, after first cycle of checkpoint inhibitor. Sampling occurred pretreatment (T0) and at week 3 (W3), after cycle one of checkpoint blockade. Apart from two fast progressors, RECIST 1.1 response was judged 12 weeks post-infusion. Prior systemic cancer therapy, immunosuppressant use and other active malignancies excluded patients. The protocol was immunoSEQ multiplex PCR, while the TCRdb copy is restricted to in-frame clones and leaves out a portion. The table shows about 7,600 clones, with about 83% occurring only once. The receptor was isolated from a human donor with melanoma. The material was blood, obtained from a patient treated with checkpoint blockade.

The CDR3 region has the DNA TGCGCCAGCAGCTTGTCGGGGGGACTGGGAGGCTACACCTTC. As protein: CASSLSGGLGGYTF. V gene TRBV5-1 combines with J gene TRBJ1-2; maybe TRBD1 (5 bases). CDR1 and CDR2 from the germline V gene are SGHRS and YFSETQ. Trimming took off 1 base at V and 8 bases at J, with 15 bases between the two ends. The CDR3 consists of 14 residues.